The sequence of this T cell receptor (beta chain) was determined in a study of T cell changes during pregnancy in multiple sclerosis. Trimming cost V 5 bases and J 6 bases, with 11 bases left between them. This CDR3 contains 13 residues. Germline values: CDR1 KGHSH, CDR2 LQKENI. Sequencing used immunoSEQ multiplex PCR; TCRdb keeps in-frame clones, though not all of them. The sample contains about 53,000 clones, about nine tenths of which appear only once. This rearrangement joins TRBV18 to TRBJ1-5; possible D gene TRBD1, 5 bases. The sequences come from CD4+ T cells from peripheral blood mononuclear cells, collected in the third trimester of pregnancy. The sequence was obtained from a female donor with multiple sclerosis, enrolled in a pregnancy study. CDR3 residues: CASSAGASQPQHF. As DNA, the CDR3 is TGTGCCAGCTCAGCTGGGGCAAGTCAGCCCCAGCATTTT.